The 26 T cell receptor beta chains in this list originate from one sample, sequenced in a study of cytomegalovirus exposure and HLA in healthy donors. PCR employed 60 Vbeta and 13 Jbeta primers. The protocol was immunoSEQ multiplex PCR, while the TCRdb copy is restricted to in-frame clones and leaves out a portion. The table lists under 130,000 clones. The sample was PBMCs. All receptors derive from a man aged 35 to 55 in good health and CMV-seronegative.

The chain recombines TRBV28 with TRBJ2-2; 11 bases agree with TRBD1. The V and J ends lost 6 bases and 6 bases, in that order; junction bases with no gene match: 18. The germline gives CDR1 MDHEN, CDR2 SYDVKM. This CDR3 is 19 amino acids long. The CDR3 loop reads CASSLLGPGQGADSGELFF. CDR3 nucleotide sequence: TGTGCCAGCAGCCTTCTCGGCCCCGGACAGGGGGCGGATTCCGGGGAGCTGTTTTTT.

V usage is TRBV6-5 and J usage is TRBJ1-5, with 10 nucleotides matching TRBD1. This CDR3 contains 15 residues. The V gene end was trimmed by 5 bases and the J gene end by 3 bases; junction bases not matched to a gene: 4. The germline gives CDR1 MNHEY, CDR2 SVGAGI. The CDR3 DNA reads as TGTGCCAGCAGTCTGACAGGGGGCGACAATCAGCCCCAGCATTTT. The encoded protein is CASSLTGGDNQPQHF.

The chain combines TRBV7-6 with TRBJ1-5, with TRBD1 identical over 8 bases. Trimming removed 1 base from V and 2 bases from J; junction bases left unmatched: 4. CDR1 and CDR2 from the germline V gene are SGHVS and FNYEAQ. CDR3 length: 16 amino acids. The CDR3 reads CASSLGQGAGNQPQHF. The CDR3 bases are TGTGCCAGCAGCTTAGGGCAGGGGGCGGGCAATCAGCCCCAGCATTTT.

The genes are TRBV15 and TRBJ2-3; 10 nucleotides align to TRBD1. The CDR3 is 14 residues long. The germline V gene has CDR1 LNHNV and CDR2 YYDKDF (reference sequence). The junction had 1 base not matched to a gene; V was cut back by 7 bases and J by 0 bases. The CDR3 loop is CATTDRGSTDTQYF. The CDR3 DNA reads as TGTGCCACCACGGACAGGGGGAGCACAGATACGCAGTATTTT.

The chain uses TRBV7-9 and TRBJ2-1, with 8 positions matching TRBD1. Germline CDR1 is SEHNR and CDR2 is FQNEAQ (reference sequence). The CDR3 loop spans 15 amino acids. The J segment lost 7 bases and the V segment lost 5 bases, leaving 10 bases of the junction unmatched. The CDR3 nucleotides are TGTGCCAGCAGCCGGGGGTCAGGGGGCTTTAATGAGCAGTTCTTC. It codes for CASSRGSGGFNEQFF. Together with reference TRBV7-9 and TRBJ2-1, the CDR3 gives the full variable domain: DTGVSQNPRHKITKRGQNVTFRCDPISEHNRLYWYRQTLGQGPEFLTYFQNEAQLEKSRLLSDRFSAERPKGSFSTLEIQRTEQGDSAMYLCASSRGSGGFNEQFFGPGTRLTVL.

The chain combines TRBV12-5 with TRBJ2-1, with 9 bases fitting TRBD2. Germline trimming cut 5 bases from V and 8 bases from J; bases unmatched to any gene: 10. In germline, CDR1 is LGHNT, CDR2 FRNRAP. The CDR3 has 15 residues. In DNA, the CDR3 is TGTGCTAGTGGTCAGGGAGCGGGGGGCCAGGATGAGCAGTTCTTC. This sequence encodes CASGQGAGGQDEQFF.

The CDR3 reads CSVADRGYFGEQFF. The CDR3 bases are TGCAGCGTTGCGGACAGGGGATATTTTGGTGAGCAGTTCTTC. This chain joins TRBV29-1 and TRBJ2-1; 9 nucleotides match TRBD1. J gave up 9 bases and V 4 bases, and 10 bases lay outside the gene matches. The CDR3 is 14 amino acids. The germline CDR1 and CDR2 sequences are SQVTM and ANQGSEA.

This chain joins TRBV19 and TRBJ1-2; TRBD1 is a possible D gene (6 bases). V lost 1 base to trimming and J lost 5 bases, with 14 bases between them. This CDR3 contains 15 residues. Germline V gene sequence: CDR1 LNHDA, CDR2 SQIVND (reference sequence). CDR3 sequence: CASSIVKGQGYGYTF. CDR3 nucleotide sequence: TGTGCCAGTAGTATAGTAAAGGGACAAGGGTATGGCTACACCTTC.

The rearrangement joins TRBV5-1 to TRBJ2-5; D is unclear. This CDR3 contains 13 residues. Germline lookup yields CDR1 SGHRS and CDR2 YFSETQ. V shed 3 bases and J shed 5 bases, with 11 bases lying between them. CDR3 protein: CASSSDLRETQYF. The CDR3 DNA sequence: TGCGCCAGCAGCTCAGACTTGAGGGAGACCCAGTACTTC.

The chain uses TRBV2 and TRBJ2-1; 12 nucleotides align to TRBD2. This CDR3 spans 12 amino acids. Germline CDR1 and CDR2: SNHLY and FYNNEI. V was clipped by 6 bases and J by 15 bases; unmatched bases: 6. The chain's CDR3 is CASSPGLAGWFF. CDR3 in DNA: TGTGCCAGCAGCCCCGGACTAGCGGGGTGGTTCTTC. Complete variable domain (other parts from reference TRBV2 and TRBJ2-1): EPEVTQTPSHQVTQMGQEVILRCVPISNHLYFYWYRQILGQKVEFLVSFYNNEISEKSEIFDDQFSVERPDGSNFTLKIRSTKLEDSAMYFCASSPGLAGWFFGPGTRLTVL.

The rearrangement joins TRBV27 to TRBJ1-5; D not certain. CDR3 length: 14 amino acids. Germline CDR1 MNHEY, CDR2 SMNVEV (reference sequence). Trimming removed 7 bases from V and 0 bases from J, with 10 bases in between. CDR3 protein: CASNPQYSNQPQHF. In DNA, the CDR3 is TGTGCCAGCAACCCCCAGTATAGCAATCAGCCCCAGCATTTT.

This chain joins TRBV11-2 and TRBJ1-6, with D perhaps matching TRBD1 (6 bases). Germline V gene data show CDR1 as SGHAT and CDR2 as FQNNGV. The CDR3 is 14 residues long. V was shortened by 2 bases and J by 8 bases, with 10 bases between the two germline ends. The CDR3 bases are TGTGCCAGCAGCTTATGGGGGCGAGATTCACCCCTCCACTTT. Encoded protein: CASSLWGRDSPLHF.

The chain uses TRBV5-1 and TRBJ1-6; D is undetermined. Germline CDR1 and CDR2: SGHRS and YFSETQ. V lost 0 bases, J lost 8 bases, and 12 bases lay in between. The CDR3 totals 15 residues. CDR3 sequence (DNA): TGCGCCAGCAGCTTGGAGAGGGCCGAGTATTCACCCCTCCACTTT. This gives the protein CASSLERAEYSPLHF.

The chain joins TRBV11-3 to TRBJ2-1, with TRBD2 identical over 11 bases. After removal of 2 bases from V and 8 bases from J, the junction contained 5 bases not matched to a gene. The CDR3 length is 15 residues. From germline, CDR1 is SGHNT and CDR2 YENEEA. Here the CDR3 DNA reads TGTGCCAGCAGCTTAACTAGCGGGAGCTCCCATGAGCAGTTCTTC. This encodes CASSLTSGSSHEQFF.

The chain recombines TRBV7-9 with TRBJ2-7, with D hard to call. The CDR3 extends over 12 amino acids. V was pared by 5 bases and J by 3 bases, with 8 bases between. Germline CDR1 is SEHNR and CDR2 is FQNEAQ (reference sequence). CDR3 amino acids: CASSGGLYEQYF. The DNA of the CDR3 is TGTGCCAGCAGCGGCGGTCTCTACGAGCAGTACTTC.

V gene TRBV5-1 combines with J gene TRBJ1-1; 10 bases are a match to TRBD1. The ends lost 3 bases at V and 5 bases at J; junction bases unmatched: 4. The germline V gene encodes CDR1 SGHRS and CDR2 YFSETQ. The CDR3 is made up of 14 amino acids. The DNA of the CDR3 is TGCGCCAGCAGCTATGGACAGGGGGGGACTGAAGCTTTCTTT. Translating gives CASSYGQGGTEAFF.

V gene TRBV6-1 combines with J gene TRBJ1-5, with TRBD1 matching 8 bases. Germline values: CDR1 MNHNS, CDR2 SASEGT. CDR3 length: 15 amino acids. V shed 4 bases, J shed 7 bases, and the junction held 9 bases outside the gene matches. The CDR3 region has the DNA TGTGCCAGCAGTGCCGGGACAGGCTGGGGGCAGCCCCAGCATTTT. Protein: CASSAGTGWGQPQHF.

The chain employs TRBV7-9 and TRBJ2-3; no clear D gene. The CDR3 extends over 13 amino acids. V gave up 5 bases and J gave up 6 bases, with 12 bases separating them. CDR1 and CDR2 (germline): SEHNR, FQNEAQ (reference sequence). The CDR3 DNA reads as TGTGCCAGCAGCGTCTGGGCCATGGATACGCAGTATTTT. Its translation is CASSVWAMDTQYF.

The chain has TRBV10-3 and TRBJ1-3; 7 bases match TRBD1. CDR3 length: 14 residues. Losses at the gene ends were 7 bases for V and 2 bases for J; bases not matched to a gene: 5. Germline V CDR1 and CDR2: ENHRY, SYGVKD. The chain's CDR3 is CAIKPQGAGNTIYF. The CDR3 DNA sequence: TGTGCCATCAAACCCCAGGGGGCTGGAAACACCATATATTTT.

The CDR3 coding sequence is TGTGCCAGCAGTCCTGGTCAGGGTCCAGATACGCAGTATTTT. This codes for CASSPGQGPDTQYF. The V gene is TRBV28, the J gene TRBJ2-3, with D maybe TRBD1 (5 bases). The CDR3 loop spans 14 amino acids. V was pared by 5 bases and J by 4 bases, with 13 bases between. Germline V CDR1 and CDR2: MDHEN, SYDVKM.

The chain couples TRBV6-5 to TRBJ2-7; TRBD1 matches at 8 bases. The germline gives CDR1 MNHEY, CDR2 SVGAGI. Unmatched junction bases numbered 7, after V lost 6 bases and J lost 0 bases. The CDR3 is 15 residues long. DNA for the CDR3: TGTGCCAGCAGGACCCGGACAGGGAACTCCTACGAGCAGTACTTC. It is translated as CASRTRTGNSYEQYF.

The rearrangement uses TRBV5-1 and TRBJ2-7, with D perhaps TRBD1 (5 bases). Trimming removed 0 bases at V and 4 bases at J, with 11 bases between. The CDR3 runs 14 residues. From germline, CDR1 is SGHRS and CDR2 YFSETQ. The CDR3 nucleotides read TGCGCCAGCAGCTTGGCAGGGAAATCATACGAGCAGTACTTC. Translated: CASSLAGKSYEQYF.

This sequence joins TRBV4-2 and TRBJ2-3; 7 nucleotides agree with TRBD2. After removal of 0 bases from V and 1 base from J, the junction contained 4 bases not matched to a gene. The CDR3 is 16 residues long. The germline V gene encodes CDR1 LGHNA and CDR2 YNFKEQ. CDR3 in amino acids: CASSQETSVRTDTQYF. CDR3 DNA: TGTGCCAGCAGCCAAGAAACTAGCGTTCGCACAGATACGCAGTATTTT.

The CDR3 reads CASSPAHREGYTF. DNA for the CDR3: TGTGCCAGCAGTCCCGCCCACAGGGAAGGCTACACCTTC. The V gene is TRBV28, the J gene TRBJ1-2; D may be TRBD1 (6 bases). CDR3 length: 13 residues. V gave up 5 bases and J gave up 8 bases, with 15 bases separating them. In germline, CDR1 is MDHEN, CDR2 SYDVKM.

The CDR3 DNA reads TGTGCCAGCAGCTGGGACTGGGAGACCCAGTACTTC. The encoded protein is CASSWDWETQYF. V usage is TRBV7-2 and J usage is TRBJ2-5; maybe TRBD2 (6 bases). This CDR3 comprises 12 residues. V lost 4 bases to trimming and J lost 5 bases, with 8 bases between them. CDR1 SGHTA and CDR2 FQGNSA come from the germline V gene.

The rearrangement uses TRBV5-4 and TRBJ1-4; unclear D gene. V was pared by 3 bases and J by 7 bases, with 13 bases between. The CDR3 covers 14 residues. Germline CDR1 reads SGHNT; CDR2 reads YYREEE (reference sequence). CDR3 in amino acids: CASSWGRGTEKLFF. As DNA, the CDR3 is TGTGCCAGCAGCTGGGGTCGGGGAACTGAAAAACTGTTTTTT. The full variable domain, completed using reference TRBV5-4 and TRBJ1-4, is ETGVTQSPTHLIKTRGQQVTLRCSSQSGHNTVSWYQQALGQGPQFIFQYYREEENGRGNFPPRFSGLQFPNYSSELNVNALELDDSALYLCASSWGRGTEKLFFGSGTQLSVL.